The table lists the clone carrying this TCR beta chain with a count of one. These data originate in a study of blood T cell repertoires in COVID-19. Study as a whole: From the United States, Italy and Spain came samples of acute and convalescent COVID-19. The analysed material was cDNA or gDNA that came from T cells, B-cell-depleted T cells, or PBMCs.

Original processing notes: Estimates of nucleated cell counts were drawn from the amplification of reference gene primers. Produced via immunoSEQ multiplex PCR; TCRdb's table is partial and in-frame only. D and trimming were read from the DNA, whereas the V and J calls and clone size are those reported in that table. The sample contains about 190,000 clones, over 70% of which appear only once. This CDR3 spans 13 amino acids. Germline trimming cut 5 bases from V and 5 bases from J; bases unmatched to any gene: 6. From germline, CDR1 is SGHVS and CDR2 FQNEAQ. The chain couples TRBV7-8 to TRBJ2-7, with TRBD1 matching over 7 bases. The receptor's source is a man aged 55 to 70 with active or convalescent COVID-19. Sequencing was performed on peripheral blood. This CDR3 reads CASSPRQGNEQYF. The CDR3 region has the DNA TGTGCCAGCAGCCCCCGACAGGGAAACGAGCAGTACTTC.